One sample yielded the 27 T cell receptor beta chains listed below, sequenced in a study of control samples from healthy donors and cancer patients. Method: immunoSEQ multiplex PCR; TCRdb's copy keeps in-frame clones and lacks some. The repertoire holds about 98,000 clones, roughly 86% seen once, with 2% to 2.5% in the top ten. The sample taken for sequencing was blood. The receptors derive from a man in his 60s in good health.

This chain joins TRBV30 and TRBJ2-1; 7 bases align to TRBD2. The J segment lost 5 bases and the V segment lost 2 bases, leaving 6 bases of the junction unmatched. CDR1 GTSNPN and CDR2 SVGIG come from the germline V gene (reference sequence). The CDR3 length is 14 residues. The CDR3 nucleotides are TGTGCCTGGAGTATCCGACTAGCCCACAATGAGCAGTTCTTC. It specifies CAWSIRLAHNEQFF.

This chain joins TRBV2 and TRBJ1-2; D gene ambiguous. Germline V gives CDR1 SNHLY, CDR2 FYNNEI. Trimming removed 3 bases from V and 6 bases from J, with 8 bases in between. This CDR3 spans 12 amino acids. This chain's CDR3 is CASSDWADGYTF. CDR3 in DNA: TGTGCCAGCAGTGATTGGGCAGATGGCTACACCTTC.

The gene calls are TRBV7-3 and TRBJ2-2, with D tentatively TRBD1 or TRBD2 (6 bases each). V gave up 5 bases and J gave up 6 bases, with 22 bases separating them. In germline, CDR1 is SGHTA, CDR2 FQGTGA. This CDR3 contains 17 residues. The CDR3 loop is CASSRGGQALRSGELFF. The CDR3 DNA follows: TGTGCCAGCAGCAGAGGGGGGCAGGCCCTCCGATCCGGGGAGCTGTTTTTT.

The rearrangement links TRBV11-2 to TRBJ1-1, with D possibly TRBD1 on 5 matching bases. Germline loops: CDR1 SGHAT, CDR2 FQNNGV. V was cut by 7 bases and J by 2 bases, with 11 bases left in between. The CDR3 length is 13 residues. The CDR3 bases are TGTGCCAGCAAGAGAGGGGAAAACACTGAAGCTTTCTTT. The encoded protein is CASKRGENTEAFF.

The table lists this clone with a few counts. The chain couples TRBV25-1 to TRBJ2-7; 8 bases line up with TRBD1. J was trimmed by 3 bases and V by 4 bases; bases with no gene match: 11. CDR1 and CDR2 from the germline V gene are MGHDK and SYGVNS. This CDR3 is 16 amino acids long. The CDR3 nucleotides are TGTGCCAGCAGTGTAGGCCGACAGGGGTCGAGCTACGAGCAGTACTTC. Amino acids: CASSVGRQGSSYEQYF.

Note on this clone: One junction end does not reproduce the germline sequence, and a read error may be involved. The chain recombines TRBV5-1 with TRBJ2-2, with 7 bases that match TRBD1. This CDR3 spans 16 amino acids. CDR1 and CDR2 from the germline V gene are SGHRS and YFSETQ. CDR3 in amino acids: CARSLTGPGGTGELFF. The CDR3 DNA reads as TGCGCCCGCAGCTTGACCGGGCCAGGGGGCACCGGGGAGCTGTTTTTT.

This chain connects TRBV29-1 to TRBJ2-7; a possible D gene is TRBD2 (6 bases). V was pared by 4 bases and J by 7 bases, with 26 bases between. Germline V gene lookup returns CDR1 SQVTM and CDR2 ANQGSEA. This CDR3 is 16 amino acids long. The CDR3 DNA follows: TGCAGCGTTGGGGCATTGTCCGGGACTCCAATTACGGAGCAGTACTTC. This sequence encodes CSVGALSGTPITEQYF.

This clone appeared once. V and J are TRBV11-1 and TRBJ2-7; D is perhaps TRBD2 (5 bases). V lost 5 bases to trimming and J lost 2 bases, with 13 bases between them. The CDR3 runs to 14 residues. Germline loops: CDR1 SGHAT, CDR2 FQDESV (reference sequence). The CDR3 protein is CASSAASGPYEQYF. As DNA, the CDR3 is TGTGCCAGCAGCGCCGCAAGCGGCCCCTACGAGCAGTACTTC.

CDR3 protein: CASSQDPVTQYF. CDR3 nucleotide sequence: TGTGCCAGCAGCCAAGATCCGGTGACGCAGTATTTT. The rearrangement uses TRBV14 and TRBJ2-3; D ambiguous. This CDR3 spans 12 amino acids. V lost 0 bases to trimming and J lost 9 bases, with 7 bases between them. Germline V CDR1 and CDR2: SGHDN, FVKESK.

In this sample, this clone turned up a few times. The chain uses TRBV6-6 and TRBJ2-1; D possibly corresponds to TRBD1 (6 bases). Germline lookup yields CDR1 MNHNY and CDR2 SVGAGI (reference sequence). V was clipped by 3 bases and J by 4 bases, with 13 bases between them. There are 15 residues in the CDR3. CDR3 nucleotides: TGTGCCAGCAGTTATCAGGGGCCATCATACAATGAGCAGTTCTTC. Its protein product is CASSYQGPSYNEQFF.

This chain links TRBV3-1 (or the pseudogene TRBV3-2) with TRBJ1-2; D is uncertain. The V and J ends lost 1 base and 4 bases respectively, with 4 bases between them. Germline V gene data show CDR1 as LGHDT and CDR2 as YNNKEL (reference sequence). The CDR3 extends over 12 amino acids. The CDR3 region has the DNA TGTGCCAGCAGCCAAGCCTCCTATGGCTACACCTTC. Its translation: CASSQASYGYTF.

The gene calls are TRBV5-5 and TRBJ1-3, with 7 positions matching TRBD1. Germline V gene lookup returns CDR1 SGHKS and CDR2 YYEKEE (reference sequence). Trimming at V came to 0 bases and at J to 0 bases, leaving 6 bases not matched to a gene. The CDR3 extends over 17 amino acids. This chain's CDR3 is CASSLDGTASSGNTIYF. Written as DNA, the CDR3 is TGTGCCAGCAGCTTGGATGGGACAGCCAGCTCTGGAAACACCATATATTTT.

The CDR3 nucleotides read TGTGCCAGCACCCCTGCGGGCTACAATGAGCAGTTCTTC. Translating gives CASTPAGYNEQFF. The rearrangement joins TRBV11-3 to TRBJ2-1; a possible D gene is TRBD2 (5 bases). The germline V gene encodes CDR1 SGHNT and CDR2 YENEEA. V was shortened by 7 bases and J by 3 bases, with 10 bases between the two germline ends. This CDR3 contains 13 residues.

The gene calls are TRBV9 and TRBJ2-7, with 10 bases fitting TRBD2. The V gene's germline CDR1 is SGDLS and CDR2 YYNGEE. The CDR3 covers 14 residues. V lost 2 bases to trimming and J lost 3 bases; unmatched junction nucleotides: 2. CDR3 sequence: CASSVASGSYEQYF. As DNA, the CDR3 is TGTGCCAGCAGCGTGGCTAGCGGGAGCTACGAGCAGTACTTC.

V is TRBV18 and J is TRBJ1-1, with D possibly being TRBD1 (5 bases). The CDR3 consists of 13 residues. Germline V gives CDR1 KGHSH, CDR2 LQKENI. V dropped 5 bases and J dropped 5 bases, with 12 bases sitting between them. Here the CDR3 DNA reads TGTGCCAGCTCATTGGGGCCTGCGACTGAAGCTTTCTTT. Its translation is CASSLGPATEAFF.

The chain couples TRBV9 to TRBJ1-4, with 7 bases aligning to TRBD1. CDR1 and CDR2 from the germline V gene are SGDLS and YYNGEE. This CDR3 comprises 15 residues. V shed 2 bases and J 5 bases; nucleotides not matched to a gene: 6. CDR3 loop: CASSVATGENEKLFF. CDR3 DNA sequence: TGTGCCAGCAGCGTCGCCACAGGGGAGAATGAAAAACTGTTTTTT.

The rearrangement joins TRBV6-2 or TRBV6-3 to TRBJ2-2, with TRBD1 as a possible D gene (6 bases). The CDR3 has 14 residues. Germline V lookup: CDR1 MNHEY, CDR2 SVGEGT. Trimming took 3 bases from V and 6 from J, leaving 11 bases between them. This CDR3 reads CASSYSRGSGELFF. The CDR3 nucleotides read TGTGCCAGCAGTTATTCCAGGGGCTCCGGGGAGCTGTTTTTT.

CDR3 residues: CASSQRGNSNQPQHF. Written as DNA, the CDR3 is TGTGCCAGCAGTCAACGCGGGAATAGCAATCAGCCCCAGCATTTT. The chain combines TRBV6-5 with TRBJ1-5; D not resolved. The CDR3 spans 15 residues. Trimming removed 5 bases from V and 0 bases from J, with 11 bases in between. Germline V gene sequence: CDR1 MNHEY, CDR2 SVGAGI.

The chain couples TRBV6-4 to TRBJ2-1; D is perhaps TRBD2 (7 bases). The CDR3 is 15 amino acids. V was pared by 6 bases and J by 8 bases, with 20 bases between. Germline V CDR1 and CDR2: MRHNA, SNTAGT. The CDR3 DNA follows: TGTGCCAGCAGCACTAGCGTGGGGGGGGCCTATGAGCAGTTCTTC. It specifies CASSTSVGGAYEQFF.

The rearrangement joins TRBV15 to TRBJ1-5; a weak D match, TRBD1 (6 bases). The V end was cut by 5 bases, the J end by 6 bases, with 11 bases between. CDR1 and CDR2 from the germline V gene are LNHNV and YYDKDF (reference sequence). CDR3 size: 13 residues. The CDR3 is CATSEGGSQPQHF. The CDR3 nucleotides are TGTGCCACCAGCGAGGGGGGGAGTCAGCCCCAGCATTTT.

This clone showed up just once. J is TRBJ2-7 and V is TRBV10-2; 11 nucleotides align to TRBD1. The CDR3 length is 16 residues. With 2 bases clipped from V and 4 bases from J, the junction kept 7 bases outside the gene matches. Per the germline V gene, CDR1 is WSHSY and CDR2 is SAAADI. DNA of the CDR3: TGCGCCAGCAGTGAGCAAGGGACAGGGGGAATTTACGAGCAGTACTTC. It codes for CASSEQGTGGIYEQYF.

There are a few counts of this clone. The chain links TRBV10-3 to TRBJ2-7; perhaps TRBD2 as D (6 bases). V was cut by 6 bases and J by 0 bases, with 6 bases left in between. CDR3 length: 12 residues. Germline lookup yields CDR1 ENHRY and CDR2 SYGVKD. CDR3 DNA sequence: TGTGCCATCAGGGACTACTCCTACGAGCAGTACTTC. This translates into CAIRDYSYEQYF.

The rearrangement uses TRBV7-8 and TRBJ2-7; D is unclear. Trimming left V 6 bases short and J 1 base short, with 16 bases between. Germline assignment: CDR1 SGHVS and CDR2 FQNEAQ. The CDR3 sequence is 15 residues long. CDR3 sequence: CASSLIRQASYEQYF. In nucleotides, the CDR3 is TGTGCCAGCAGTTTGATCCGGCAGGCGTCCTACGAGCAGTACTTC. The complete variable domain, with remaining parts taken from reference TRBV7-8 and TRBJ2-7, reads GAGVSQSPRYKVAKRGQDVALRCDPISGHVSLFWYQQALGQGPEFLTYFQNEAQLDKSGLPSDRFFAERPEGSVSTLKIQRTQQEDSAVYLCASSLIRQASYEQYFGPGTRLTVT.

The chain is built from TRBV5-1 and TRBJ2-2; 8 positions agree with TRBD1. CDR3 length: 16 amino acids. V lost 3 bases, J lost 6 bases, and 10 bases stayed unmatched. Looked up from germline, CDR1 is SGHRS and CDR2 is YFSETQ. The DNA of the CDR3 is TGCGCCAGCAGCTACGGGCCAGGGGGCTCAGCCGGGGAGCTGTTTTTT. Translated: CASSYGPGGSAGELFF.

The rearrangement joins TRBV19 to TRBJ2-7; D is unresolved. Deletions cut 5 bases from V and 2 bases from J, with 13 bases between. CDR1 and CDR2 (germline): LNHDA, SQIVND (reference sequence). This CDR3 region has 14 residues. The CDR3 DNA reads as TGTGCCAGTAGTTATACGGCCGGTGCCTACGAGCAGTACTTC. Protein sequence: CASSYTAGAYEQYF.

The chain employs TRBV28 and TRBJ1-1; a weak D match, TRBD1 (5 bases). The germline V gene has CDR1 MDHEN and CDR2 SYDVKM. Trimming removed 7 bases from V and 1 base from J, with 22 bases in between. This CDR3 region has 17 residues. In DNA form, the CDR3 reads TGTGCCAGCACCTATAACCTCCCAGGGAGGGGGAACACTGAAGCTTTCTTT. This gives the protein CASTYNLPGRGNTEAFF.

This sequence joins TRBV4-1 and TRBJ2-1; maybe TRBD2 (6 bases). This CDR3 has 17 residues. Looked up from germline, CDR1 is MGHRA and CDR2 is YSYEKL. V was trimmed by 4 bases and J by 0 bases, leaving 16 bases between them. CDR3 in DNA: TGCGCCAGCAGCCCATCATTAGCGGAAAGCTCCTACAATGAGCAGTTCTTC. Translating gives CASSPSLAESSYNEQFF.